Presented here are 27 T cell receptor beta chains from one specimen sequenced in a study of identical twins listed by TCRdb under 2016. Libraries were prepared through 5' RACE. The data were produced on an Illumina HiSeq 2000. TCRdb reprocessed the public reads (quality trimming at Q25 with fastp, clone calling with MiXCR) and kept in-frame beta chains. Rows matching on CDR3 protein sequence are summarized as one entry with the most common DNA and genes. Recorded for this sample are roughly 350,000 distinct CDR3 sequences; approximately 10% of them occurred a single time. The ten largest make up over 7% of the sample. Sequenced input: naive T cells sorted from blood. The cell subset or site label, read with the paper, signifies: cells isolated with a human naive T-cell isolation kit. Receptor source: a woman in her 50s in good health.

The rearrangement links TRBV5-5 to TRBJ2-2; D is unresolved. Trimming stripped 4 bases from V and 6 bases from J, with 10 bases between. The CDR3 length is 13 residues. From germline, CDR1 is SGHKS and CDR2 YYEKEE (reference sequence). The CDR3 region is CASSPYPAGELFF. CDR3 nucleotides: TGTGCCAGCAGCCCTTACCCGGCCGGGGAGCTGTTTTTT. Filled out from reference TRBV5-5 and TRBJ2-2, the complete variable domain reads DAGVTQSPTHLIKTRGQQVTLRCSPISGHKSVSWYQQVLGQGPQFIFQYYEKEERGRGNFPDRFSARQFPNYSSELNVNALLLGDSALYLCASSPYPAGELFFGEGSRLTVL.

This chain links TRBV5-1 with TRBJ2-5; D call uncertain. CDR1 is SGHRS, CDR2 YFSETQ, per germline. V gave up 0 bases and J gave up 5 bases, with 11 bases separating them. This CDR3 spans 14 amino acids. In DNA form, the CDR3 reads TGCGCCAGCAGCTTGGCCCTTGGGGTCGAGACCCAGTACTTC. Translation: CASSLALGVETQYF.

This clonotype was found a few times. The CDR3 region is CASSQGGTSARPSYEQYF. The CDR3 coding sequence is TGTGCCAGCAGCCAAGGGGGGACTAGCGCACGACCTTCCTACGAGCAGTACTTC. This chain links TRBV3-1 with TRBJ2-7, with 10 bases aligning to TRBD2. The CDR3 spans 18 residues. Germline CDR1 reads LGHDT; CDR2 reads YNNKEL (reference sequence). J lost 1 base, V lost 1 base, and 10 bases had no gene match.

There are many counts of this clonotype. This chain uses TRBV7-8 with TRBJ2-5; 7 bases map to TRBD2. J lost 3 bases, V lost 2 bases, and 9 bases had no gene match. Germline V CDR1 and CDR2: SGHVS, FQNEAQ. The CDR3 is made up of 16 amino acids. This chain's CDR3 is CASSLRRTRVEETQYF. The CDR3 DNA sequence: TGTGCCAGCAGCTTAAGGAGGACTAGGGTCGAAGAGACCCAGTACTTC.

This clonotype was observed at least ten times. The rearrangement joins TRBV12-3 or TRBV12-4 to TRBJ2-3; 8 nucleotides agree with TRBD2. The CDR3 is 16 residues long. The V gene end was trimmed by 6 bases and the J gene end by 3 bases; junction bases not matched to a gene: 11. The chain's CDR3 is CASSPRDGRGTDTQYF. The CDR3 DNA sequence: TGTGCCAGCAGCCCCCGTGACGGGAGGGGTACAGATACGCAGTATTTT.

In this sample, this clonotype turned up many times. V and J are TRBV12-3 or TRBV12-4 and TRBJ2-1; 8 nucleotides line up with TRBD1. Trimming at V came to 5 bases and at J to 2 bases, leaving 5 bases not matched to a gene. The CDR3 is 15 residues long. As DNA, the CDR3 is TGTGCCAGCAGTCCCGGGACAGGAGCCTACAATGAGCAGTTCTTC. This translates into CASSPGTGAYNEQFF.

V gene TRBV4-1 combines with J gene TRBJ1-1; D is unclear. Germline V gene data show CDR1 as MGHRA and CDR2 as YSYEKL. Trimming removed 2 bases at V and 0 bases at J, with 22 bases between. This CDR3 has 19 amino acids. The CDR3 spells CASSQNPIDGALLNTEAFF. For the CDR3, the DNA is TGCGCCAGCAGCCAAAATCCTATAGACGGAGCCTTATTGAACACTGAAGCTTTCTTT.

The genes are TRBV11-2 and TRBJ2-1; TRBD2 matches 7 bases. Germline values: CDR1 SGHAT, CDR2 FQNNGV. The CDR3 covers 15 residues. With 6 bases clipped from V and 2 bases from J, the junction kept 7 bases outside the gene matches. This CDR3 is CASRLWGGAYNEQFF. Here the CDR3 DNA reads TGTGCCAGCAGGTTGTGGGGGGGGGCCTACAATGAGCAGTTCTTC.

In DNA, the CDR3 is TGTGCCAGCAGTTTATTAGCGGGAGGACCCAACAATGAGCAGTTCTTC. This translates into CASSLLAGGPNNEQFF. V and J are TRBV27 and TRBJ2-1; 10 nucleotides match TRBD2. Trimming cost V 1 base and J 5 bases; bases outside gene matches: 5. The CDR3 length is 16 residues. Germline loops: CDR1 MNHEY, CDR2 SMNVEV (reference sequence).

This clonotype was detected many times. This chain links TRBV29-1 with TRBJ1-1, with 8 bases identical to TRBD1. CDR3 length equals 14 residues. Germline lookup yields CDR1 SQVTM and CDR2 ANQGSEA. Trimming took 7 bases from V and 1 from J; bases not matched to a gene: 8. CDR3: CSARDRSRNTEAFF. Here the CDR3 DNA reads TGCAGCGCCAGGGACAGGTCCAGGAACACTGAAGCTTTCTTT.

In its sample, this clonotype was seen many times. The chain links TRBV9 to TRBJ2-1, with D possibly being TRBD1 or TRBD2 (5 bases each). V was shortened by 4 bases and J by 4 bases, with 18 bases between the two germline ends. The CDR3 spans 16 residues. Germline V gene data show CDR1 as SGDLS and CDR2 as YYNGEE. The CDR3 DNA reads TGTGCCAGCAGCTCGCGCGCCAGGGACCTATACAATGAGCAGTTCTTC. Amino acids: CASSSRARDLYNEQFF.

Concerning this clonotype: A much larger clone differs from this one at a single base, so this may be a read error. The rearrangement links TRBV3-1 to TRBJ2-1; possible D gene TRBD1, 6 bases. Germline CDR1 and CDR2: LGHDT and YNNKEL (reference sequence). The ends were cut back, 4 bases at V and 5 bases at J, with 15 bases in the middle. CDR3 length equals 15 residues. This CDR3 reads CASSPSPGQNNEQFF. In DNA form, the CDR3 reads TGTGCCAGCAGCCCCTCACCGGGACAAAACAATGAGCAGTTCTTC.

This clonotype was counted between two and nine times. V gene TRBV20-1 combines with J gene TRBJ2-6; 8 nucleotides line up with TRBD1. V trimming: 5 bases; J trimming: 0 bases; junction bases outside the gene matches: 3. The length of the CDR3 is 15 residues. Germline V gene lookup returns CDR1 DFQATT and CDR2 SNEGSKA (reference sequence). The CDR3 region is CSARQGSSGANVLTF. As DNA, the CDR3 is TGCAGTGCTCGACAGGGGAGCTCTGGGGCCAACGTCCTGACTTTC.

This clonotype occurred many times. In DNA, the CDR3 is TGTGCCAGCACCATAGGGGGGAGGCAGGCGAACACCGGGGAGCTGTTTTTT. This gives the protein CASTIGGRQANTGELFF. The chain carries TRBV27 and TRBJ2-2; D may match TRBD1 or TRBD2 (6 bases each). V dropped 7 bases and J dropped 0 bases, with 18 bases sitting between them. CDR1 is MNHEY and CDR2 is SMNVEV in the germline V gene (reference sequence). The CDR3 is 17 residues long.

The CDR3 spells CASSYITSGRNEQFF. DNA for the CDR3: TGTGCCAGCAGTTACATCACTAGCGGGAGGAATGAGCAGTTCTTC. The rearrangement uses TRBV6-5 and TRBJ2-1; TRBD2 matches at 12 bases. Germline loops: CDR1 MNHEY, CDR2 SVGAGI. This CDR3 is built from 15 residues. Trimming took 2 bases from V and 7 from J; bases not matched to a gene: 3.

This clonotype was seen only a few times. The J gene is TRBJ2-6, the V gene TRBV5-4, with D maybe TRBD1 (6 bases). Trimming took off 4 bases at V and 6 bases at J, with 20 bases between the two ends. CDR1 is SGHNT, CDR2 YYREEE, per germline (reference sequence). The CDR3 consists of 17 residues. The CDR3: CASSSGQLTGVANVLTF. The CDR3 DNA follows: TGTGCCAGCAGCAGCGGACAGTTGACCGGTGTGGCCAACGTCCTGACTTTC.

This clonotype occurred a few times. The gene calls are TRBV11-1 and TRBJ2-7; D perhaps matches TRBD1 (5 bases). This CDR3 has 14 residues. Trimming pared 6 bases from V and 0 bases from J, leaving 12 bases between. The germline V gene encodes CDR1 SGHAT and CDR2 FQDESV (reference sequence). CDR3 nucleotides: TGTGCCAGCAGACGTAGGGGTAGCTCCTACGAGCAGTACTTC. Residues: CASRRRGSSYEQYF. Using reference TRBV11-1 and TRBJ2-7 for the parts outside the CDR3, the full variable domain is EAEVAQSPRYKITEKSQAVAFWCDPISGHATLYWYRQILGQGPELLVQFQDESVVDDSQLPKDRFSAERLKGVDSTLKIQPAELGDSAMYLCASRRRGSSYEQYFGPGTRLTVT.

This clonotype was recorded a few times. V is TRBV7-3 and J is TRBJ2-2; D may correspond to TRBD1 or TRBD2 (5 bases each). The CDR3 sequence is 16 residues long. Trimming left V 0 bases short and J 5 bases short, with 13 bases between. Germline V gene data show CDR1 as SGHTA and CDR2 as FQGTGA. The CDR3 region has the DNA TGTGCCAGCAGCTTAACGGGGGTCGCAGTTACCGGGGAGCTGTTTTTT. Residues: CASSLTGVAVTGELFF.

The J gene is TRBJ1-5, the V gene TRBV4-2; D possibly corresponds to TRBD1 (5 bases). Trimming shortened V by 0 bases and J by 10 bases, and 19 bases separated the two germline ends. CDR1 is LGHNA, CDR2 YNFKEQ, per germline. There are 16 residues in the CDR3. CDR3 DNA: TGTGCCAGCAGCCAAGATCGATGGGGCGCTGGGTTACCCCAGCATTTT. As protein: CASSQDRWGAGLPQHF.

This clonotype has a single count. The rearrangement joins TRBV20-1 to TRBJ2-3; D uncertain. Trimming removed 3 bases from V and 2 bases from J, with 18 bases in between. This CDR3 is 16 amino acids long. Germline CDR1 reads DFQATT; CDR2 reads SNEGSKA (reference sequence). The CDR3: CSASATVIGITDTQYF. The CDR3 DNA reads as TGCAGTGCTAGCGCCACGGTTATCGGTATCACAGATACGCAGTATTTT.

This clonotype was detected many times. This chain links TRBV29-1 with TRBJ1-3; D is perhaps TRBD1 (5 bases). With 7 bases removed from V and 0 bases from J, the gap between germline ends came to 16 bases. CDR1 SQVTM and CDR2 ANQGSEA come from the germline V gene. The CDR3 consists of 15 residues. CDR3 residues: CSAGAGVNSGNTIYF. In DNA, the CDR3 is TGCAGCGCCGGGGCTGGGGTCAACTCTGGAAACACCATATATTTT.

This clonotype has only a few counts. The chain links TRBV6-1 to TRBJ2-1; 12 bases are shared with TRBD1. Germline loops: CDR1 MNHNS, CDR2 SASEGT. V gave up 8 bases and J gave up 0 bases; unmatched junction bases: 5. The CDR3 has 16 amino acids. The CDR3 is CASGTGGFSSYNEQFF. The CDR3 coding sequence is TGTGCCAGCGGGACAGGGGGCTTTAGCTCCTACAATGAGCAGTTCTTC.

This clonotype was detected only a few times. The junction and the germline gene differ at one end; a read error may be behind it. The CDR3 loop reads CSARDPRLRFHF. The CDR3 DNA sequence: TGCAGTGCTAGAGATCCTCGGTTACGGTTCCACTTC. This chain connects TRBV20-1 to TRBJ2-7; no clear D gene. CDR1 and CDR2 (germline): DFQATT, SNEGSKA (reference sequence). The CDR3 runs to 12 residues.

This chain uses TRBV21-1 with TRBJ1-5. TRBV21-1 corresponds to a pseudogene. This CDR3 has 15 amino acids. The CDR3 sequence is CASIFSMGSNQPQHF. CDR3 bases: TGTGCCAGCATCTTTAGTATGGGGAGCAATCAGCCCCAGCATTTT.

The rearrangement uses TRBV3-1 and TRBJ2-1; D possibly uses TRBD1 or TRBD2 (6 bases each). In germline, CDR1 is LGHDT, CDR2 YNNKEL (reference sequence). V was trimmed by 8 bases and J by 8 bases, leaving 16 bases between them. This CDR3 is built from 13 residues. The CDR3 DNA follows: TGTGCCAGCTATGGGGGGCGGGCGCATGAGCAGTTCTTC. Translation gives CASYGGRAHEQFF.

This clonotype was seen a handful of times. CDR3: CASRRASGRPGELFF. The CDR3 DNA reads as TGTGCCAGCAGGAGAGCTAGCGGGAGGCCCGGGGAGCTGTTTTTT. V gene TRBV2 combines with J gene TRBJ2-2; 11 bases align to TRBD2. V lost 6 bases and J lost 6; bases outside the gene matches: 6. Germline V CDR1 and CDR2: SNHLY, FYNNEI. CDR3 length: 15 residues.

The chain combines TRBV7-9 with TRBJ2-3, with D uncertain. CDR1 and CDR2 (germline): SEHNR, FQNEAQ (reference sequence). This CDR3 has 11 residues. V was cut by 4 bases and J by 6 bases, with 5 bases left in between. CDR3 bases: TGTGCCAGCAGCTGGGTGGATACGCAGTATTTT. This sequence encodes CASSWVDTQYF.